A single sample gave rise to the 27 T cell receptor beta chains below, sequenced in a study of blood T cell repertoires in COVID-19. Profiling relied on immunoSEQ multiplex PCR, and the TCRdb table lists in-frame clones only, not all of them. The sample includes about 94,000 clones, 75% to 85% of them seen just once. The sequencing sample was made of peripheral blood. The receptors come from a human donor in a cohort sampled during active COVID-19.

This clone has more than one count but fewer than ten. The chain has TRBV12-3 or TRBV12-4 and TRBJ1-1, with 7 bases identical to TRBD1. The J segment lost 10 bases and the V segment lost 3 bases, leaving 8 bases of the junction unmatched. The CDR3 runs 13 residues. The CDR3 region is CASSFEGGNRAFF. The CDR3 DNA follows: TGTGCCAGCAGTTTTGAAGGGGGCAATAGAGCTTTCTTT.

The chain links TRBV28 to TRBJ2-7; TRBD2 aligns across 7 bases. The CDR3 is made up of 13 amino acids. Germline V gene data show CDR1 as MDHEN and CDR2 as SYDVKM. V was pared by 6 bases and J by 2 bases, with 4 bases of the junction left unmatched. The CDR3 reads CASRISGAYEQYF. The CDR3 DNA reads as TGTGCCAGCAGGATAAGCGGGGCCTACGAGCAGTACTTC.

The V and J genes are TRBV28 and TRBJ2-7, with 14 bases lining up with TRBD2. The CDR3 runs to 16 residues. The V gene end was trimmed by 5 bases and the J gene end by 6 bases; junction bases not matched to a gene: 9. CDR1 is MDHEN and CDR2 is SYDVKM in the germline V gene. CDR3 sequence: CASSPGGTSGRREQYF. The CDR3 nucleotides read TGTGCCAGCAGTCCGGGGGGGACTAGCGGGAGACGCGAGCAGTACTTC. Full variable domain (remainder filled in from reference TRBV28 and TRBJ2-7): DVKVTQSSRYLVKRTGEKVFLECVQDMDHENMFWYRQDPGLGLRLIYFSYDVKMKEKGDIPEGYSVSREKKERFSLILESASTNQTSMYLCASSPGGTSGRREQYFGPGTRLTVT.

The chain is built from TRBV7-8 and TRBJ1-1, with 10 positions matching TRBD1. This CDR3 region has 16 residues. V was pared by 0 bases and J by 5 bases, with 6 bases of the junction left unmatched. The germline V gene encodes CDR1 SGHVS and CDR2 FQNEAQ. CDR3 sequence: CASSLARTGGLTEAFF. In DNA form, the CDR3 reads TGTGCCAGCAGCTTAGCGAGGACAGGGGGGTTAACTGAAGCTTTCTTT. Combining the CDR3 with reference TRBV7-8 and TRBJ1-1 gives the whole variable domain GAGVSQSPRYKVAKRGQDVALRCDPISGHVSLFWYQQALGQGPEFLTYFQNEAQLDKSGLPSDRFFAERPEGSVSTLKIQRTQQEDSAVYLCASSLARTGGLTEAFFGQGTRLTVV.

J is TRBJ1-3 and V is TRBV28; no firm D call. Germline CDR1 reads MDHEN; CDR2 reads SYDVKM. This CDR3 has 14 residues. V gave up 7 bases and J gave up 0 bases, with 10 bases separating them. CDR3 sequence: CASNGAGSGNTIYF. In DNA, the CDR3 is TGTGCCAGCAACGGAGCTGGCTCTGGAAACACCATATATTTT.

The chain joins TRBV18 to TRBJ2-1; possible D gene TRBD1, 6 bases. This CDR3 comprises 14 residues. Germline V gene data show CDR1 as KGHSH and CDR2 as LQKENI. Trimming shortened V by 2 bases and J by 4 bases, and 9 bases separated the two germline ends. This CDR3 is CASSPGTQYNEQFF. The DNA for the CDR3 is TGTGCCAGCTCACCAGGGACACAGTACAATGAGCAGTTCTTC.

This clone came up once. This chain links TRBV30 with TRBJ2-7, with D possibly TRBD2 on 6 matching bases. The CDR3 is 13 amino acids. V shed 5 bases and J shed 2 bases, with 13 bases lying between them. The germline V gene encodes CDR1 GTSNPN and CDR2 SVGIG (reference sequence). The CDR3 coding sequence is TGTGCCTGGGCGGACGGAGGGACCTACGAGCAGTACTTC. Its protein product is CAWADGGTYEQYF.

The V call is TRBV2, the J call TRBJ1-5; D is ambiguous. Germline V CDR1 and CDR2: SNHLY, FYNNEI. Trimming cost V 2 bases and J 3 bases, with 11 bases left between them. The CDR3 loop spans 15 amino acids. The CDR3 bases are TGTGCCAGCAGTGAACAGGCCCCCCCCAATCAGCCCCAGCATTTT. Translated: CASSEQAPPNQPQHF.

The CDR3 nucleotides are TGTGCCTGGAAGGGACTAGCGGGAGTCTCTGGGGCCAACGTCCTGACTTTC. It codes for CAWKGLAGVSGANVLTF. V usage is TRBV30 and J usage is TRBJ2-6; 14 bases align to TRBD2. The CDR3 consists of 17 residues. Trimming cost V 4 bases and J 0 bases; bases outside gene matches: 2. Germline CDR1 and CDR2: GTSNPN and SVGIG (reference sequence).

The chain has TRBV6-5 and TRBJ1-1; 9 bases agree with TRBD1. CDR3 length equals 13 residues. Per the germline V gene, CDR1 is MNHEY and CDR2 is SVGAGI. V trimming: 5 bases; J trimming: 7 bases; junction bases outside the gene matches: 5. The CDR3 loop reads CASSNTGGSEAFF. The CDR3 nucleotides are TGTGCCAGCAGTAATACAGGGGGCAGTGAAGCTTTCTTT.

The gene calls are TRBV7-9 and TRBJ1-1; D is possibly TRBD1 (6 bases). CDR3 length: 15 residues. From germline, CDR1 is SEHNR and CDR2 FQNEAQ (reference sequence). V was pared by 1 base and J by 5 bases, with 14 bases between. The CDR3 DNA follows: TGTGCCAGCAGCTTAGGTCCGGCAGGACAGACTGAAGCTTTCTTT. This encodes CASSLGPAGQTEAFF.

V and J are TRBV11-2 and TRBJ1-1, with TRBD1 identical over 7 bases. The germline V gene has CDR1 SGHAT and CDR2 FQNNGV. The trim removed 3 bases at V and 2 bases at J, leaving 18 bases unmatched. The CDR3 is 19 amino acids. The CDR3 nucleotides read TGTGCCAGCAGCTTTTGGGGGAAGCTGACAGGGCTCTTAAACACTGAAGCTTTCTTT. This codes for CASSFWGKLTGLLNTEAFF.

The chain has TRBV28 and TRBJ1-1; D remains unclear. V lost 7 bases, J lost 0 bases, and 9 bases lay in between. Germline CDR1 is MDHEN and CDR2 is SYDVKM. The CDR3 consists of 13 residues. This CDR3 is CASTPRLNTEAFF. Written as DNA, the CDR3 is TGTGCCAGCACCCCTCGGTTGAACACTGAAGCTTTCTTT.

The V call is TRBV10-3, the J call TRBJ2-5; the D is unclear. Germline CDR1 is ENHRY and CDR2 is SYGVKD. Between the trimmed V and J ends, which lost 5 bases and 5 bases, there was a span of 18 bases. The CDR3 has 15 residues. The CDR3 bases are TGTGCCATCAGTACCGCCGGGTCCCCCGCGGAGACCCAGTACTTC. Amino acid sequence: CAISTAGSPAETQYF.

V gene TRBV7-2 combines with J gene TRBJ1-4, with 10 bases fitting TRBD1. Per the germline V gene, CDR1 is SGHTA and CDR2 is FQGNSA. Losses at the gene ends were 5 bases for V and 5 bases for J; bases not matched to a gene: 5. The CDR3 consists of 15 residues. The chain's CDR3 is CASSLGDRGNEKLFF. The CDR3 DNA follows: TGTGCCAGCAGCCTAGGGGACAGGGGAAATGAAAAACTGTTTTTT. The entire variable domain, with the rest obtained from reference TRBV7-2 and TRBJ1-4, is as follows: GAGVSQSPSNKVTEKGKDVELRCDPISGHTALYWYRQSLGQGLEFLIYFQGNSAPDKSGLPSDRFSAERTGGSVSTLTIQRTQQEDSAVYLCASSLGDRGNEKLFFGSGTQLSVL.

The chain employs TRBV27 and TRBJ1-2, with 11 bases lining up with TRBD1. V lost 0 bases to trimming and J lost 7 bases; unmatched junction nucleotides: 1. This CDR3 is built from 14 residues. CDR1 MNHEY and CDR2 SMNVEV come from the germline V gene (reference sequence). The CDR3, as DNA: TGTGCCAGCAGTTTATCCGGGACAGGGGGTGGCTACACCTTC. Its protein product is CASSLSGTGGGYTF.

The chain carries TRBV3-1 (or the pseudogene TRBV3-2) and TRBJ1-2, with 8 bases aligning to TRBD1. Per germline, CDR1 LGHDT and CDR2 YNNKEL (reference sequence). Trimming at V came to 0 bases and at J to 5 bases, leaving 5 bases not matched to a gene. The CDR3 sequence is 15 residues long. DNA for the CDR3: TGTGCCAGCAGCCAAGAAAACAGGGGGACTTATGGCTACACCTTC. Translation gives CASSQENRGTYGYTF.

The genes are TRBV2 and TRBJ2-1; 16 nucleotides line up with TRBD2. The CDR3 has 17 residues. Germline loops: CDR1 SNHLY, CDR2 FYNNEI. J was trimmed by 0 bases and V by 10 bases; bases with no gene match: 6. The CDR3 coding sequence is TGTGCCATTATTGGGACTAGCGGGAGGGGCTCCTACAATGAGCAGTTCTTC. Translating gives CAIIGTSGRGSYNEQFF.

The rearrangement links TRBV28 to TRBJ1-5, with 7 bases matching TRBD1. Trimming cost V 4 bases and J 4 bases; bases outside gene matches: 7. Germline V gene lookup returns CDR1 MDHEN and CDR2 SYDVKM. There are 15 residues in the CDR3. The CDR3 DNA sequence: TGTGCCAGCAGTTGGATGACAGGGCTAAATCAGCCCCAGCATTTT. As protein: CASSWMTGLNQPQHF.

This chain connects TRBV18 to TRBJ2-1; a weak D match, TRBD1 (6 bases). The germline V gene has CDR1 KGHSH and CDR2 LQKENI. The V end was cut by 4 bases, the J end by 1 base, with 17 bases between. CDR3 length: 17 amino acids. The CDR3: CASSHLTGMGSYNEQFF. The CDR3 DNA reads TGTGCCAGCTCACACCTCACAGGGATGGGTTCCTACAATGAGCAGTTCTTC. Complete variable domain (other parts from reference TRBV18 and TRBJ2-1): NAGVMQNPRHLVRRRGQEARLRCSPMKGHSHVYWYRQLPEEGLKFMVYLQKENIIDESGMPKERFSAEFPKEGPSILRIQQVVRGDSAAYFCASSHLTGMGSYNEQFFGPGTRLTVL.

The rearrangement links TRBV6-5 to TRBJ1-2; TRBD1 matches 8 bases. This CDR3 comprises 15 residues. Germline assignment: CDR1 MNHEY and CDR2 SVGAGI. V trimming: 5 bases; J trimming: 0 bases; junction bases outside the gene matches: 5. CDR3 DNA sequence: TGTGCCAGCAGTCGCGGACAGGGACCTAACTATGGCTACACCTTC. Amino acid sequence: CASSRGQGPNYGYTF.

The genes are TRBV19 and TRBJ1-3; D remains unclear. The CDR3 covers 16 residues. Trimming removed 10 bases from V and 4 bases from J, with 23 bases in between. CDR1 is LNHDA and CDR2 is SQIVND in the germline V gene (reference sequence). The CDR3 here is CATTTVAEPSGNTIYF. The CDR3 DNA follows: TGTGCCACCACCACAGTGGCAGAACCGTCCGGAAACACCATATATTTT.

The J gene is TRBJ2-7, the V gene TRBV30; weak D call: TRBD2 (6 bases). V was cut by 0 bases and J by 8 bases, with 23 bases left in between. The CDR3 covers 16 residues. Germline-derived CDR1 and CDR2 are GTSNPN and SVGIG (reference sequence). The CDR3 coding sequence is TGTGCCTGGAGTGTCGGCGGGACTCAAAGTAGGTATAAGCAGTACTTC. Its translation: CAWSVGGTQSRYKQYF.

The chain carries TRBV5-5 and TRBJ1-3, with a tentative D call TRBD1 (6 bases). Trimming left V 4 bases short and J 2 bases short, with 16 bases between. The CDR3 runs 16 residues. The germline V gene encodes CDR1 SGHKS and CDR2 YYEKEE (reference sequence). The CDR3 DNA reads TGTGCCAGCAGCGCAGGACAGAGTGGACCTGGAAACACCATATATTTT. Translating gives CASSAGQSGPGNTIYF.

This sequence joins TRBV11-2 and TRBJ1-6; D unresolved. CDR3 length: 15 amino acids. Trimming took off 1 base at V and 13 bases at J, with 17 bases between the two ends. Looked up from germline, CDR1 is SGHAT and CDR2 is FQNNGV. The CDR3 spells CASSLGVAGPEPLHF. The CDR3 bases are TGTGCCAGCAGCTTAGGGGTGGCGGGTCCAGAGCCCCTCCACTTT.

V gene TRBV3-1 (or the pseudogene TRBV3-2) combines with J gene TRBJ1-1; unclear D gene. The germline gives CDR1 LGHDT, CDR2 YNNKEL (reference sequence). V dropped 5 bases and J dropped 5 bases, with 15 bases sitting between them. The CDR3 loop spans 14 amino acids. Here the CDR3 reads CASSTRPGGTEAFF. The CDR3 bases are TGTGCCAGCAGCACAAGGCCAGGTGGGACTGAAGCTTTCTTT.

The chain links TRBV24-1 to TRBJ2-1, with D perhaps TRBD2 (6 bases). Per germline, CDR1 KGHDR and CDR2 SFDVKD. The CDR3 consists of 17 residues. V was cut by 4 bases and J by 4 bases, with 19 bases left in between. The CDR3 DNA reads TGTGCCACCAGTGACGAAGGTAGGGGAGGTCGGTACAATGAGCAGTTCTTC. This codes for CATSDEGRGGRYNEQFF.